These 24 T cell receptor beta chains were sequenced from one sample in a study of OX40 agonist ivuxolimab in advanced cancers. The table came from immunoSEQ multiplex PCR; TCRdb's copy has only in-frame clones and leaves some out. This repertoire shows 50,000 to 70,000 clones, 91% found once; its top ten account for roughly 0.45%. The sample here was CD4+ or CD8+ T cells sorted from blood, taken in a trial of the OX40 agonist ivuxolimab. The receptor source for this set is an adult with an advanced solid tumor such as melanoma, head and neck, liver or kidney cancer.

The gene calls are TRBV7-9 and TRBJ1-1; D might be TRBD1 (5 bases). In germline, CDR1 is SEHNR, CDR2 FQNEAQ (reference sequence). Trimming cost V 4 bases and J 1 base, with 7 bases left between them. The CDR3 sequence is 13 residues long. The CDR3 nucleotides read TGTGCCAGCAGCTCGCAGGGGAACACTGAAGCTTTCTTT. This translates into CASSSQGNTEAFF.

The chain is built from TRBV10-2 and TRBJ1-1; D is perhaps TRBD1 (6 bases). The length of the CDR3 is 14 residues. V lost 3 bases, J lost 7 bases, and 15 bases lay in between. Germline CDR1 WSHSY, CDR2 SAAADI. The CDR3 nucleotides read TGCGCCAGCAGTGAAGGGAGTTCCAGGGGTGAAGCTTTCTTT. Its protein product is CASSEGSSRGEAFF.

The chain carries TRBV6-6 and TRBJ2-1, with D perhaps matching TRBD1 (7 bases). V lost 4 bases and J 3 bases, leaving 16 bases between the germline ends. The CDR3 runs 16 residues. Looked up from germline, CDR1 is MNHNY and CDR2 is SVGAGI (reference sequence). For the CDR3, the DNA is TGTGCCAGCAGTTCCCCCACAGGGGACTTCTACAATGAGCAGTTCTTC. Translation: CASSSPTGDFYNEQFF.

The rearrangement uses TRBV2 and TRBJ1-2, with no clear D. The length of the CDR3 is 14 residues. Germline CDR1 is SNHLY and CDR2 is FYNNEI. Trimming left V 7 bases short and J 7 bases short, with 19 bases between. The CDR3 DNA reads TGTGCCAGCACCTCGGTGGGGAAAGAAGGTGGCTACACCTTC. Translated, it gives CASTSVGKEGGYTF.

The V gene is TRBV27, the J gene TRBJ1-5; D unresolved. CDR3 length equals 13 residues. Trimming cost V 6 bases and J 8 bases, with 14 bases left between them. Germline V gene sequence: CDR1 MNHEY, CDR2 SMNVEV (reference sequence). CDR3 residues: CASSKPGVEPQHF. The CDR3 nucleotides read TGTGCCAGCAGCAAACCTGGGGTTGAGCCCCAGCATTTT.

The V and J genes are TRBV27 and TRBJ1-4; unclear D gene. The V end lost 3 bases, the J end lost 0 bases, and 8 bases lay between the germline ends. This CDR3 has 15 amino acids. The V gene's germline CDR1 is MNHEY and CDR2 SMNVEV (reference sequence). Written as DNA, the CDR3 is TGTGCCAGCAGTTTGGGATCAGCAACTAATGAAAAACTGTTTTTT. Translated, it gives CASSLGSATNEKLFF.

The chain uses TRBV14 and TRBJ2-3, with 8 nucleotides matching TRBD2. The CDR3 is made up of 16 amino acids. V was clipped by 4 bases and J by 1 base; unmatched bases: 7. Per the germline V gene, CDR1 is SGHDN and CDR2 is FVKESK. The CDR3 is CASSRIAGSRTDTQYF. For the CDR3, the DNA is TGTGCCAGCAGCCGGATAGCGGGGTCACGCACAGATACGCAGTATTTT. The full variable domain, in which reference TRBV14 and TRBJ2-3 provide the parts outside the CDR3, is EAGVTQFPSHSVIEKGQTVTLRCDPISGHDNLYWYRRVMGKEIKFLLHFVKESKQDESGMPNNRFLAERTGGTYSTLKVQPAELEDSGVYFCASSRIAGSRTDTQYFGPGTRLTVL.

This rearrangement joins TRBV7-2 to TRBJ1-5; 8 nucleotides align to TRBD1. The germline V gene encodes CDR1 SGHTA and CDR2 FQGNSA. This CDR3 is 16 amino acids long. The V segment lost 4 bases and the J segment 3 bases; nucleotides outside the gene matches: 8. The CDR3 DNA reads as TGTGCCAGCAGCTCTCTGAAGACAGGGGACAATCAGCCCCAGCATTTT. Translation: CASSSLKTGDNQPQHF.

The rearrangement joins TRBV5-4 to TRBJ2-3, with 7 bases lining up with TRBD1. The junction had 11 bases not matched to a gene; V was cut back by 7 bases and J by 0 bases. Germline V gene sequence: CDR1 SGHNT, CDR2 YYREEE (reference sequence). The CDR3 is 16 residues long. The CDR3 sequence is CASRGYTGASTDTQYF. DNA of the CDR3: TGTGCCAGCCGGGGCTACACAGGGGCCAGCACAGATACGCAGTATTTT.

This chain links TRBV21-1 with TRBJ2-5; the table names TRBD1, a call not compared with the DNA. TRBV21-1 has pseudogene status. This CDR3 spans 13 amino acids. For the CDR3, the DNA is TGTGCCAGCAGCAAAGGGCAGTGGGAGACCCAGTACTTC. Its translation: CASSKGQWETQYF.

This chain joins TRBV19 and TRBJ2-6; D may correspond to TRBD1 or TRBD2 (5 bases each). V gave up 6 bases and J gave up 0 bases, with 9 bases separating them. This CDR3 comprises 15 residues. Germline loops: CDR1 LNHDA, CDR2 SQIVND (reference sequence). The CDR3 DNA reads TGTGCCAGTAGCCCCGGGGCCTCTGGGGCCAACGTCCTGACTTTC. The encoded protein is CASSPGASGANVLTF.

The genes are TRBV18 and TRBJ1-1; D unresolved. Germline V gene lookup returns CDR1 KGHSH and CDR2 LQKENI. Trimming cost V 3 bases and J 3 bases, with 5 bases left between them. The CDR3 is 12 amino acids. The CDR3 coding sequence is TGTGCCAGCTCACCCCTGGACACTGAAGCTTTCTTT. Protein sequence: CASSPLDTEAFF.

The V and J genes are TRBV14 and TRBJ1-2; 7 bases agree with TRBD1. The germline V gene encodes CDR1 SGHDN and CDR2 FVKESK. The CDR3 is 13 residues long. Trimming removed 4 bases from V and 8 bases from J; junction bases left unmatched: 7. DNA for the CDR3: TGTGCCAGCAGCCCAGGGGGGCAGCGCGGCTACACCTTC. It yields the protein CASSPGGQRGYTF.

The CDR3: CASSASAGGAGETEAFF. DNA for the CDR3: TGTGCCAGCTCGGCCAGCGCCGGGGGGGCAGGGGAAACTGAAGCTTTCTTT. This chain connects TRBV18 to TRBJ1-1; tentative D call: TRBD1 (6 bases). Germline CDR1 reads KGHSH; CDR2 reads LQKENI. CDR3 length equals 17 residues. Trimming removed 6 bases from V and 5 bases from J, with 25 bases in between.

In DNA, the CDR3 is TGTGCCAGCAGAGGGACAGAAATAAACAATCAGCCCCAGCATTTT. It encodes CASRGTEINNQPQHF. The chain carries TRBV6-5 and TRBJ1-5; 7 nucleotides line up with TRBD1. The V segment lost 6 bases and the J segment 3 bases; nucleotides outside the gene matches: 8. The CDR3 loop spans 15 amino acids. Germline CDR1 is MNHEY and CDR2 is SVGAGI.

The chain uses TRBV27 and TRBJ2-7, with D maybe TRBD1 (5 bases). In germline, CDR1 is MNHEY, CDR2 SMNVEV (reference sequence). Deletions cut 3 bases from V and 0 bases from J, with 9 bases between. The CDR3 extends over 14 amino acids. The CDR3 is CASSFDGASYEQYF. CDR3 nucleotide sequence: TGTGCCAGCAGTTTCGATGGGGCCTCCTACGAGCAGTACTTC.

The chain links TRBV30 to TRBJ2-5; the D is unclear. The CDR3 has 14 amino acids. The V end was cut by 2 bases, the J end by 1 base, with 11 bases between. Germline V CDR1 and CDR2: GTSNPN, SVGIG (reference sequence). The CDR3 nucleotides read TGTGCCTGGAGTTCCCTCTCACCCCAAGAGACCCAGTACTTC. The encoded protein is CAWSSLSPQETQYF.

CDR3 coding DNA: TGCGCCAGCAGTGAAGCGACTAGCGAGGAGACCCAGTACTTC. Protein: CASSEATSEETQYF. J is TRBJ2-5 and V is TRBV10-1, with TRBD2 matching 8 bases. Per the germline V gene, CDR1 is WNHNN and CDR2 is SYGVQD (reference sequence). With 3 bases clipped from V and 5 bases from J, the junction kept 5 bases outside the gene matches. The length of the CDR3 is 14 residues.

The chain joins TRBV5-1 to TRBJ1-1; TRBD1 is a possible D gene (5 bases). Germline V gene sequence: CDR1 SGHRS, CDR2 YFSETQ. This CDR3 contains 14 residues. Deletions cut 1 base from V and 1 base from J, with 8 bases between. CDR3 protein: CASSLWGENTEAFF. CDR3 sequence (DNA): TGCGCCAGCAGCTTGTGGGGGGAGAACACTGAAGCTTTCTTT.

This rearrangement joins TRBV14 to TRBJ2-1; the match to TRBD2 covers 9 bases. Germline assignment: CDR1 SGHDN and CDR2 FVKESK. After removal of 1 base from V and 8 bases from J, the junction contained 12 bases not matched to a gene. There are 17 residues in the CDR3. CDR3 sequence: CASSQVGIAGASDEQFF. The DNA of the CDR3 is TGTGCCAGCAGCCAAGTCGGGATAGCGGGAGCTAGCGATGAGCAGTTCTTC.

This clone appeared a single time. The V gene is TRBV13, the J gene TRBJ2-5; tentative D call: TRBD2 (7 bases). The DNA end is more similar to TRBJ2-7, so the J call may be wrong. This CDR3 spans 17 amino acids. Germline assignment: CDR1 PRHDT and CDR2 FYEKMQ (reference sequence). In DNA form, the CDR3 reads TGTGCCAGCAGCATCGGTCGGGCAGGGGCTAGCGGCGGCGAGCAGTACTTC. It specifies CASSIGRAGASGGEQYF.

The chain carries TRBV7-2 and TRBJ2-1; 9 bases fit TRBD1. The germline V gene has CDR1 SGHTA and CDR2 FQGNSA. The trim removed 4 bases at V and 4 bases at J, leaving 5 bases unmatched. This CDR3 comprises 15 residues. The CDR3 spells CASSSTDRGYNEQFF. The CDR3 bases are TGTGCCAGCAGCTCAACAGACAGGGGGTACAATGAGCAGTTCTTC.

V and J are TRBV30 and TRBJ2-5, with D uncertain. V shed 2 bases and J shed 2 bases, with 9 bases lying between them. Germline CDR1 reads GTSNPN; CDR2 reads SVGIG (reference sequence). The CDR3 runs to 13 residues. The CDR3 bases are TGTGCCTGGAGTTTAGGACGGCAAGAGACCCAGTACTTC. This gives the protein CAWSLGRQETQYF.

The gene calls are TRBV5-5 and TRBJ2-1, with unresolved D. In germline, CDR1 is SGHKS, CDR2 YYEKEE (reference sequence). CDR3 size: 15 residues. V was trimmed by 6 bases and J by 0 bases, leaving 13 bases between them. CDR3 bases: TGTGCCAGCATCCCAAACCCTAGCTCCTACAATGAGCAGTTCTTC. Protein sequence: CASIPNPSSYNEQFF.